These 21 T cell receptor beta chains share one sample of origin, sequenced in a study of T cells in Graves' hyperthyroidism and ophthalmopathy. Amplification targeted TCR beta CDR3 regions from RNA transcripts. TCR CDR3 underwent first-round RT-PCR with the HTBI primer set. TCRdb recomputed calls from the multiplex PCR reads with MiXCR, one row per CDR3 protein. The table has fewer than 700,000 distinct CDR3 sequences, about 15% seen once. The sequenced sample was blood. The origin of the receptors is a young woman with Graves' ophthalmopathy.

This clonotype appeared a few times. The J gene is TRBJ2-2, the V gene TRBV19; TRBD2 matches 9 bases. The J segment lost 7 bases and the V segment lost 6 bases, leaving 9 bases of the junction unmatched. Germline V CDR1 and CDR2: LNHDA, SQIVND (reference sequence). The CDR3 has 15 residues. CDR3 in amino acids: CASRSVAGEGGELFF. The CDR3 bases are TGTGCCAGTAGGAGCGTAGCGGGAGAGGGCGGGGAGCTGTTTTTT.

This clonotype was seen ten or more times. CDR3 nucleotides: TGTGCCAGCTCCGACCAGAAGGGGAAGTCACCCCTCCACTTT. Its protein is CASSDQKGKSPLHF. The chain is built from TRBV18 and TRBJ1-6; a weak D match, TRBD1 (5 bases). The germline gives CDR1 KGHSH, CDR2 LQKENI. V lost 6 bases and J 10 bases, leaving 16 bases between the germline ends. The CDR3 consists of 14 residues.

This clonotype was seen repeatedly, ten times or more. The chain is built from TRBV3-1 and TRBJ1-5; weak D call: TRBD1 (6 bases). The CDR3 covers 13 residues. V dropped 5 bases and J dropped 5 bases, with 10 bases sitting between them. CDR1 is LGHDT, CDR2 YNNKEL, per germline (reference sequence). CDR3: CASSRGLDQPQHF. In DNA, the CDR3 is TGTGCCAGCAGCAGGGGGTTAGATCAGCCCCAGCATTTT.

This clonotype was seen repeatedly, ten times or more. This chain links TRBV7-2 with TRBJ2-2; 14 bases align to TRBD2. The CDR3 contains 18 residues. V was clipped by 4 bases and J by 0 bases; unmatched bases: 4. Germline loops: CDR1 SGHTA, CDR2 FQGNSA. The CDR3 protein is CASSWGLAGATNTGELFF. The CDR3 DNA reads TGTGCCAGCAGCTGGGGACTAGCGGGGGCCACGAACACCGGGGAGCTGTTTTTT.

The chain recombines TRBV4-2 with TRBJ2-3; the D is unclear. Between the trimmed V and J ends, which lost 1 base and 0 bases, there was a span of 8 bases. This CDR3 region has 15 residues. Germline V gives CDR1 LGHNA, CDR2 YNFKEQ. The CDR3: CASSQARSSTDTQYF. CDR3 nucleotide sequence: TGTGCCAGCAGCCAAGCCAGGTCTAGCACAGATACGCAGTATTTT.

The rearrangement uses TRBV19 and TRBJ2-1; a weak D match, TRBD1 (6 bases). CDR3 length: 14 residues. Germline-derived CDR1 and CDR2 are LNHDA and SQIVND (reference sequence). V was clipped by 10 bases and J by 2 bases, with 15 bases between them. The CDR3 here is CATNQGMPYNEQFF. The CDR3 DNA sequence: TGTGCCACTAACCAGGGGATGCCCTACAATGAGCAGTTCTTC. Combining the CDR3 with reference TRBV19 and TRBJ2-1 gives the whole variable domain DGGITQSPKYLFRKEGQNVTLSCEQNLNHDAMYWYRQDPGQGLRLIYYSQIVNDFQKGDIAEGYSVSREKKESFPLTVTSAQKNPTAFYLCATNQGMPYNEQFFGPGTRLTVL.

The sample holds many counts of this clonotype. The chain links TRBV9 to TRBJ2-3; D call uncertain. The CDR3 sequence is 14 residues long. Germline-derived CDR1 and CDR2 are SGDLS and YYNGEE. With 0 bases removed from V and 0 bases from J, the gap between germline ends came to 5 bases. CDR3 in amino acids: CASSVGESTDTQYF. The CDR3 nucleotides read TGTGCCAGCAGCGTAGGGGAAAGCACAGATACGCAGTATTTT.

This clonotype has at least ten counts. This rearrangement joins TRBV11-2 to TRBJ2-7; D not resolved. Per germline, CDR1 SGHAT and CDR2 FQNNGV. This CDR3 is 14 amino acids long. V was pared by 2 bases and J by 2 bases, with 10 bases between. Written as DNA, the CDR3 is TGTGCCAGCAGCTTATTTGAGGACGCCTACGAGCAGTACTTC. Protein: CASSLFEDAYEQYF.

Concerning this clonotype: This sequence may be a read error, since a much larger clone differs from it by one base. V and J are TRBV30 and TRBJ1-6; D is undetermined. Germline loops: CDR1 GTSNPN, CDR2 SVGIG (reference sequence). This CDR3 is built from 12 residues. The CDR3 DNA sequence: TGTGCCTGGAGCCAGACTCGGTCACCCCTCCGCTTT. It yields the protein CAWSQTRSPLRF.

This clonotype was found a few times. V usage is TRBV29-1 and J usage is TRBJ2-7, with 7 bases identical to TRBD2. Trimming at V came to 4 bases and at J to 7 bases, leaving 7 bases not matched to a gene. This CDR3 has 12 residues. The germline V gene encodes CDR1 SQVTM and CDR2 ANQGSEA. CDR3 nucleotide sequence: TGCAGCGTTGGAGCGGGGATGCTGGAGCAGTACTTC. This translates into CSVGAGMLEQYF.

This clonotype has a count of ten or more. The CDR3 here is CASTTGNEQYF. DNA for the CDR3: TGTGCCAGCACGACAGGCAACGAGCAGTACTTC. This chain links TRBV6-2 or TRBV6-3 with TRBJ2-7; perhaps TRBD1 as D (6 bases). Germline CDR1 MNHEY, CDR2 SVGEGT. The ends were cut back, 7 bases at V and 5 bases at J, with 9 bases in the middle. This CDR3 comprises 11 residues.

Only a few counts were recorded for this clonotype. V gene TRBV14 combines with J gene TRBJ2-2; D possibly corresponds to TRBD2 (6 bases). There are 19 residues in the CDR3. V gave up 4 bases and J gave up 1 base, with 22 bases separating them. CDR1 and CDR2 from the germline V gene are SGHDN and FVKESK. The CDR3 DNA reads TGTGCCAGCAGCCCGAGGACGGTGGTCCGGCGGGGGAACACCGGGGAGCTGTTTTTT. Translating it yields CASSPRTVVRRGNTGELFF.

This chain joins TRBV29-1 and TRBJ1-1; perhaps TRBD1 as D (6 bases). The CDR3 spans 13 residues. In germline, CDR1 is SQVTM, CDR2 ANQGSEA. V lost 3 bases, J lost 4 bases, and 12 bases lay in between. For the CDR3, the DNA is TGCAGCGTTGACGGGGGGCTTTTCACTGAAGCTTTCTTT. Translated: CSVDGGLFTEAFF.

The chain links TRBV6-4 to TRBJ2-2; no firm D call. The germline V gene has CDR1 MRHNA and CDR2 SNTAGT. V dropped 5 bases and J dropped 3 bases, with 7 bases sitting between them. The CDR3 length is 13 residues. The CDR3 protein is CASSSEDTGELFF. DNA for the CDR3: TGTGCCAGCAGTTCCGAGGACACCGGGGAGCTGTTTTTT.

This clonotype was seen only a few times. The chain uses TRBV20-1 and TRBJ1-5; unclear D gene. V lost 3 bases, J lost 3 bases, and 9 bases lay in between. CDR1 and CDR2 from the germline V gene are DFQATT and SNEGSKA (reference sequence). CDR3 size: 13 residues. The CDR3 DNA follows: TGCAGTGCTAGCGGTCAGTACAATCAGCCCCAGCATTTT. Its translation is CSASGQYNQPQHF.

V usage is TRBV7-9 and J usage is TRBJ2-6, with 7 bases that match TRBD1. This CDR3 spans 15 amino acids. J was trimmed by 2 bases and V by 5 bases; bases with no gene match: 3. Germline V gene lookup returns CDR1 SEHNR and CDR2 FQNEAQ (reference sequence). For the CDR3, the DNA is TGTGCCAGCAGCCGAGGACAGGCTGGGGCCAACGTCCTGACTTTC. The encoded protein is CASSRGQAGANVLTF.

This clonotype has ten or more counts. V is TRBV9 and J is TRBJ2-7; no definite D call. Trimming left V 2 bases short and J 2 bases short, with 14 bases between. There are 15 residues in the CDR3. The germline V gene has CDR1 SGDLS and CDR2 YYNGEE. The CDR3 is CASSVGEPATYEQYF. The CDR3 coding sequence is TGTGCCAGCAGCGTCGGAGAGCCGGCGACCTACGAGCAGTACTTC.

The chain recombines TRBV3-1 with TRBJ2-3, with 14 bases fitting TRBD2. Trimming took 1 base from V and 7 from J; bases not matched to a gene: 13. The CDR3 loop spans 19 amino acids. CDR1 and CDR2 (germline): LGHDT, YNNKEL (reference sequence). Here the CDR3 DNA reads TGTGCCAGCAGCCAAGGAGGTTTCCCGGGACTAGCGGGAGTAAATACGCAGTATTTT. Its translation is CASSQGGFPGLAGVNTQYF.

In this sample, this clonotype turned up many times. The rearrangement links TRBV7-9 to TRBJ2-1, with 13 bases identical to TRBD2. Germline lookup yields CDR1 SEHNR and CDR2 FQNEAQ (reference sequence). This CDR3 is 16 amino acids long. V trimming: 4 bases; J trimming: 8 bases; junction bases outside the gene matches: 8. The CDR3 DNA reads as TGTGCCAGCAGCTGGACTAGCGGGGGCCGGGGGGATGAGCAGTTCTTC. It specifies CASSWTSGGRGDEQFF.

The chain recombines TRBV27 with TRBJ1-1, with D uncertain. The CDR3 covers 13 residues. V dropped 4 bases and J dropped 7 bases, with 13 bases sitting between them. Per germline, CDR1 MNHEY and CDR2 SMNVEV (reference sequence). CDR3 residues: CASSYSQLNEAFF. DNA for the CDR3: TGTGCCAGCAGTTATTCCCAGCTTAATGAAGCTTTCTTT.

The V and J genes are TRBV11-2 and TRBJ1-4, with 7 bases fitting TRBD1. The junction had 5 bases not matched to a gene; V was cut back by 7 bases and J by 0 bases. The CDR3 has 15 amino acids. Germline CDR1 reads SGHAT; CDR2 reads FQNNGV. CDR3 sequence: CASTQTGATNEKLFF. Written as DNA, the CDR3 is TGTGCCAGCACCCAAACAGGGGCAACTAATGAAAAACTGTTTTTT.